This T cell receptor beta chain came from a study of cytomegalovirus exposure and HLA in healthy donors. Whole-study results and caveats: What TCR beta sequences reportedly achieved was accurate prediction of HLA-A and HLA-B alleles in most subjects. In vitro work confirmed that three CMV-associated chains recognize CMV antigens. Investigators reported about 160 TCR beta chains as tied to cytomegalovirus. An analysis that was carried out later associated 15,000 to 20,000 TCR beta sequences with HLA alleles at 0.05 false discovery rate.

Amplification used 60 Vbeta primers and 13 Jbeta primers. The assay was immunoSEQ multiplex PCR, and TCRdb's table has in-frame clones only and misses some. Seen here are approximately 140,000 clones, about 71% observed once, and the top ten hold around 2.7%. V trimming: 7 bases; J trimming: 2 bases; junction bases outside the gene matches: 6. The CDR3 runs to 14 residues. CDR1 MNHEY and CDR2 SVGAGI come from the germline V gene. Details on this clone: What it binds is unknown.

The sequencing input was PBMCs. The chain links TRBV6-5 to TRBJ2-7, with 9 bases matching TRBD1. This clonotype originated in an older woman in good health and CMV-seropositive. This chain's CDR3 is CASTPGTGPYEQYF. CDR3 coding DNA: TGTGCCAGCACCCCCGGGACAGGGCCCTACGAGCAGTACTTC.